Listed below are T cell receptor beta chains from one sample, sequenced in a study of CD8 T cells in ankylosing spondylitis. TCRdb re-analysed the 5' RACE reads in MiXCR, keeping a single row per CDR3 protein. Among 750,000 to 850,000 distinct CDR3 sequences listed, roughly 10% were seen once. Input material: blood, either unsorted or a sorted T cell fraction (not recorded which). These TCRs come from a male donor with ankylosing spondylitis. The CDR3 runs from the conserved cysteine through the conserved F or W. Each record gives: J gene, V gene, D gene, clone size, CDR3 protein, CDR3 DNA. D genes are given only for firm matches. Size is stated for part of the rows, as once, few or many counts, or as a class when the clone is expanded.

TRBJ1-1,TRBV6-2/TRBV6-3,NA,NA,CASSLRGWTEAFF,TGTGCCAGCAGCCTACGAGGGTGGACTGAAGCTTTCTTT
TRBJ2-2,TRBV4-3,NA,NA,CASSLELTGELFF,TGCGCCAGCAGCCTTGAACTCACCGGGGAGCTGTTTTTT
TRBJ2-3,TRBV7-3,TRBD2,few,CASSPRTSGGLKAQYF,TGTGCCAGCAGCCCGAGGACTAGCGGGGGACTTAAGGCGCAGTATTTT
TRBJ1-6,TRBV6-5,TRBD1,NA,CASSYGGTGDSPLHF,TGTGCCAGCAGTTACGGGGGGACAGGGGACTCACCCCTCCACTTT
TRBJ2-7,TRBV12-3/TRBV12-4,NA,many,CASSLAPSYEQYF,TGTGCCAGCAGTTTAGCGCCCTCCTACGAGCAGTACTTC
TRBJ2-5,TRBV7-6,NA,few,CASSLLFTETQYF,TGTGCCAGCAGCTTACTCTTTACGGAGACCCAGTACTTC
TRBJ2-3,TRBV6-1,NA,NA,CASTRDMGTPTQYF,TGTGCCAGCACCCGGGACATGGGGACCCCAACGCAGTATTTT
TRBJ1-1,TRBV5-1,NA,NA,CASSTGPLNTEAFF,TGCGCCAGCAGCACCGGGCCCTTGAACACTGAAGCTTTCTTT
TRBJ2-1,TRBV4-1,TRBD2,many,CASRGLAGNEQFF,TGCGCCAGCAGAGGACTAGCGGGAAATGAGCAGTTCTTC
TRBJ1-2,TRBV10-3,NA,many,CAISQNREMVGYTF,TGTGCCATCAGCCAGAACAGGGAGATGGTTGGCTACACCTTC
TRBJ2-5,TRBV4-3,NA,NA,CASSQDLNQETQYF,TGCGCCAGCAGCCAAGATCTCAACCAAGAGACCCAGTACTTC
TRBJ2-1,TRBV7-2,NA,many,CASSELTYNEQFF,TGTGCCAGCAGCGAGCTTACCTACAATGAGCAGTTCTTC
TRBJ1-1,TRBV7-8,NA,few,CASSLVAPGTAGF,NA
TRBJ2-5,TRBV5-1,NA,NA,CASSPTVNAGTQYF,TGCGCCAGCAGCCCGACAGTAAACGCGGGGACCCAGTACTTC
TRBJ1-3,TRBV11-2,NA,NA,CASSSVPQGNTIYF,TGTGCCAGCAGCTCAGTACCTCAAGGAAACACCATATATTTT
TRBJ2-7,TRBV20-1,TRBD2,few,CSAPGLAGANEQYF,TGCAGTGCTCCGGGACTAGCGGGAGCCAACGAGCAGTACTTC
TRBJ2-1,TRBV20-1,NA,many,CSATSGTVNNEQFF,TGCAGTGCTACTTCCGGGACGGTGAACAATGAGCAGTTCTTC
TRBJ2-3,TRBV7-2,TRBD1,few,CASSPTGGFWADTQYF,TGTGCCAGCAGTCCTACAGGGGGCTTTTGGGCAGATACGCAGTATTTT
TRBJ2-5,TRBV5-1,NA,few,CASSLEAGVTETQYF,TGCGCCAGCAGCTTGGAGGCAGGGGTGACGGAGACCCAGTACTTC
TRBJ1-2,TRBV12-3/TRBV12-4,NA,few,CASSLRAGIYGYTF,TGTGCCAGCAGTTTACGGGCAGGCATCTATGGCTACACCTTC
TRBJ2-7,TRBV12-5,NA,NA,CASGLVHRSSYEQYF,TGTGCTAGTGGTTTGGTACACAGGTCGAGCTACGAGCAGTACTTC
TRBJ1-5,TRBV10-3,TRBD1,few,CAIMYRTGGHSNQPQHF,TGTGCCATCATGTACCGGACAGGGGGCCATAGCAATCAGCCCCAGCATTTT
TRBJ1-2,TRBV7-9,NA,NA,CASSLKVFNGYTF,TGTGCCAGCAGCTTAAAGGTTTTCAATGGCTACACCTTC
TRBJ2-1,TRBV20-1,TRBD1,few,CSASPPGQGEDEQFF,TGCAGTGCTAGTCCCCCGGGACAGGGGGAGGATGAGCAGTTCTTC
TRBJ1-1,TRBV14,TRBD1,NA,CASSQDPHRTGLNTEAFF,TGTGCCAGCAGCCAAGACCCCCATCGGACAGGACTGAACACTGAAGCTTTCTTT
TRBJ2-7,TRBV20-1,TRBD1,NA,CSARVDRGPRQYF,TGCAGTGCTAGAGTGGACAGGGGCCCGCGGCAGTACTTC
TRBJ2-1,TRBV24-1,TRBD2,NA,CATSDPTSGGSEQFF,TGTGCCACCAGTGATCCGACTAGCGGGGGATCTGAGCAGTTCTTC
TRBJ2-7,TRBV5-1,NA,few,CASSLGTTHVYEQYF,TGCGCCAGCAGCTTGGGCACTACACACGTCTACGAGCAGTACTTC
TRBJ2-7,TRBV11-2,TRBD2,NA,CASSLNRGTSGGFYEQYF,TGTGCCAGCAGCTTAAATAGGGGAACTAGCGGGGGGTTCTACGAGCAGTACTTC
TRBJ2-3,TRBV7-2,TRBD2,few,CASSLGLAGISTDTQYF,TGTGCCAGCAGCTTAGGGCTAGCGGGGATTAGCACAGATACGCAGTATTTT
TRBJ1-2,TRBV6-1,NA,NA,CASNRQSTNYGYTF,TGTGCCAGCAACCGACAGTCAACTAACTATGGCTACACCTTC
TRBJ1-1,TRBV29-1,NA,few,CSGTGNTEAFF,TGCAGTGGGACGGGGAACACTGAAGCTTTCTTT
TRBJ2-2,TRBV7-2,NA,many,CASTLSFTGELFF,TGTGCCAGCACCCTATCCTTTACCGGGGAGCTGTTTTTT
TRBJ2-3,TRBV20-1,NA,NA,CSASYSGGPTDTQYF,TGCAGTGCTTCCTATAGCGGTGGGCCTACAGATACGCAGTATTTT
TRBJ2-1,TRBV12-3/TRBV12-4,TRBD2,NA,CASRSAGGSSYNEQFF,TGTGCCAGCAGGTCAGCGGGAGGGAGCTCCTACAATGAGCAGTTCTTC
TRBJ2-1,TRBV10-3,TRBD2,many,CAISERAGVFLNEQFF,TGTGCCATCAGTGAGAGGGCGGGAGTCTTTCTCAATGAGCAGTTCTTC
TRBJ2-7,TRBV12-3/TRBV12-4,NA,NA,CASSPAGQRSYEQYF,TGTGCCAGCAGTCCAGCGGGACAGAGATCCTACGAGCAGTACTTC
TRBJ2-7,TRBV10-3,TRBD1,few,CATRQGDPYEQYF,TGTGCCACCCGACAGGGGGATCCCTACGAGCAGTACTTC
TRBJ1-1,TRBV6-2/TRBV6-3,NA,few,CASSYLLTDLRMNTEAFF,TGTGCCAGCAGTTACTTATTGACGGACTTAAGGATGAACACTGAAGCTTTCTTT
TRBJ1-5,TRBV12-3/TRBV12-4,NA,many,CASSFGNQPQHF,TGTGCCAGCAGTTTCGGGAATCAGCCCCAGCATTTT
TRBJ2-3,TRBV7-2,TRBD2,few,CASSSGTSPYTQYF,TGTGCCAGCAGCTCCGGGACTAGCCCCTATACGCAGTATTTT
TRBJ2-3,TRBV27,NA,few,CASSSSTGTTDTQYF,TGTGCCAGCAGTTCCTCGACAGGAACCACAGATACGCAGTATTTT
TRBJ1-1,TRBV20-1,NA,NA,CSASSITEAFF,TGCAGTGCTAGCTCCATCACTGAAGCTTTCTTT
TRBJ2-7,TRBV29-1,TRBD1,many,CSVEELQGYEQYF,TGCAGCGTTGAAGAACTACAGGGGTACGAGCAGTACTTC
TRBJ2-1,TRBV28,NA,NA,CASSTLGGISYNEQFF,TGTGCCAGCAGCACTCTCGGGGGCATCTCCTACAATGAGCAGTTCTTC
TRBJ1-4,TRBV6-5,NA,few,CASSYSLGAGANEKLFF,TGTGCCAGCAGTTACTCGTTGGGGGCTGGAGCTAATGAAAAACTGTTTTTT